Listed below are T cell receptor beta chains from one sample, sequenced in a study of blood T cell repertoires in COVID-19. Clones were sequenced by immunoSEQ multiplex PCR, and TCRdb holds only the in-frame ones, with some missing. The repertoire holds 90,000 to 110,000 clones, with more than 80% as singletons. The sequenced material came from peripheral blood. These receptors all come from a woman aged 70-85 years with acute or convalescent COVID-19. Both conserved end residues are part of each CDR3.

J	length	V	CDR3
TRBJ1-2	18	TRBV9	CASSVGSGQGAPHYGYTF
TRBJ1-1	15	TRBV27	CASSPILSGSAEAFF
TRBJ2-3	15	TRBV19	CASSRGGYSTDTQYF
TRBJ1-2	11	TRBV19	CASTTGGGYTF
TRBJ2-7	15	TRBV6-5	CASSYSGQPAYEQYF
TRBJ2-6	18	TRBV28	CASSLTGARHSGANVLTF
TRBJ1-2	12	TRBV6-5	CASGSGGYGYTF
TRBJ2-5	16	TRBV4-1	CASSRTSGRAGETQYF
TRBJ1-1	12	TRBV28	CASSEGVTEAFF
TRBJ1-1	16	TRBV7-9	CASSNKLGQSNTEAFF
TRBJ1-2	11	TRBV6-1	CASSEHGEYTF